Shown below are 24 T cell receptor beta chains from a single sample sequenced in a study of blood T cell repertoires in COVID-19. The method was immunoSEQ multiplex PCR; TCRdb's version includes in-frame clones alone and lacks a portion of them. The sample lists about 160,000 clones; roughly 81% were seen once. Input material: peripheral blood. Receptor source: a man aged 40-55 years who had recovered from COVID-19.

The chain recombines TRBV4-3 with TRBJ2-3; D might be TRBD2 (5 bases). V dropped 0 bases and J dropped 6 bases, with 19 bases sitting between them. The CDR3 extends over 17 amino acids. Germline-derived CDR1 and CDR2 are LGHNA and YSLEER. The CDR3: CASSQDLAGPSQDTQYF. The CDR3, as DNA: TGCGCCAGCAGCCAAGATCTGGCGGGCCCCAGTCAGGATACGCAGTATTTT.

This clone came up once. The limits of the CDR3 on the DNA are not certain, so only TCRdb's listed CDR3 is given. The chain has TRBV5-1 and TRBJ2-5; TRBD1, as called in the table, went unchecked against the DNA. The CDR3 extends over 16 residues, inclusive of both ends. Germline V gives CDR1 SGHRS, CDR2 YFSETQ. This CDR3 is CASSLGASSGQETQYF.

V usage is TRBV7-2 and J usage is TRBJ2-1; TRBD2 matches at 13 bases. Unmatched junction bases numbered 12, after V lost 5 bases and J lost 8 bases. This CDR3 contains 17 residues. Germline V gene data show CDR1 as SGHTA and CDR2 as FQGNSA. CDR3 sequence reads: CASSPLKPGLAGYEQFF. CDR3 coding DNA: TGTGCCAGCAGCCCTCTCAAACCGGGACTAGCGGGGTATGAGCAGTTCTTC.

J is TRBJ1-2 and V is TRBV15, with 8 bases identical to TRBD1. The junction had 9 bases not matched to a gene; V was cut back by 2 bases and J by 4 bases. The CDR3 runs 16 residues. In germline, CDR1 is LNHNV, CDR2 YYDKDF (reference sequence). The CDR3 is CATSRTRTGTTYGYTF. CDR3 sequence (DNA): TGTGCCACCAGCAGAACCCGGACAGGGACGACCTATGGCTACACCTTC.

The genes are TRBV7-2 and TRBJ2-2; the match to TRBD2 covers 7 bases. The CDR3 is 16 residues long. CDR1 and CDR2 (germline): SGHTA, FQGNSA. Unmatched junction bases numbered 8, after V lost 6 bases and J lost 1 base. CDR3 nucleotide sequence: TGTGCCAGCAGGACACCGGGACTACGGAACACCGGGGAGCTGTTTTTT. Its translation: CASRTPGLRNTGELFF.

This chain links TRBV6-4 with TRBJ2-1; a weak D match, TRBD2 (6 bases). From germline, CDR1 is MRHNA and CDR2 SNTAGT. V lost 5 bases and J 3 bases, leaving 8 bases between the germline ends. This CDR3 is 13 amino acids long. CDR3 in amino acids: CASSSGLYNEQFF. DNA for the CDR3: TGTGCCAGCAGTTCGGGACTCTACAATGAGCAGTTCTTC.

The rearrangement links TRBV4-1 to TRBJ2-3; 9 bases map to TRBD2. The ends lost 4 bases at V and 3 bases at J; junction bases unmatched: 8. CDR3 length: 16 residues. Germline values: CDR1 MGHRA, CDR2 YSYEKL. CDR3 in amino acids: CASSPLAGFATDTQYF. The CDR3 region has the DNA TGCGCCAGCAGCCCCCTAGCGGGATTCGCGACAGATACGCAGTATTTT.

The chain combines TRBV19 with TRBJ2-4; TRBD2 agrees at 14 bases. Germline CDR1 LNHDA, CDR2 SQIVND (reference sequence). V lost 5 bases to trimming and J lost 3 bases; unmatched junction nucleotides: 15. The CDR3 is 20 residues long. The CDR3 loop reads CASSPQGLAGAMSGKNIQYF. CDR3 DNA sequence: TGTGCCAGTAGTCCCCAGGGACTAGCGGGAGCGATGTCCGGCAAAAACATTCAGTACTTC.

The chain carries TRBV4-3 and TRBJ2-2; TRBD1 aligns across 12 bases. The CDR3 length is 21 residues. CDR1 is LGHNA and CDR2 is YSLEER in the germline V gene. With V trimmed by 4 bases and J by 4 bases, 19 bases remained unmatched. The CDR3 DNA reads as TGCGCCAGCAGCCCGAAACGACTTCATCCGGGACAGGGGGCGCGCACCGGGGAGCTGTTTTTT. Translating it yields CASSPKRLHPGQGARTGELFF.

The genes are TRBV7-6 and TRBJ2-1, with 8 bases that match TRBD1. J gave up 9 bases and V 2 bases, and 6 bases lay outside the gene matches. The CDR3 length is 14 residues. The germline V gene has CDR1 SGHVS and CDR2 FNYEAQ. The DNA for the CDR3 is TGTGCCAGCAGCTTACGGACAGGGAAAATTGAGCAGTTCTTC. Its translation is CASSLRTGKIEQFF.

The rearrangement joins TRBV24-1 to TRBJ2-5, with TRBD2 as a possible D gene (6 bases). This CDR3 is 15 amino acids long. Germline CDR1 is KGHDR and CDR2 is SFDVKD. The V gene lost 3 bases and the J gene lost 5 bases, with 15 bases spanning the gap. This CDR3 is CATSDPMGGGETQYF. The CDR3 DNA reads as TGTGCCACCAGTGATCCCATGGGCGGAGGGGAGACCCAGTACTTC.

The CDR3 is CASSLATGVYNEQFF. In DNA form, the CDR3 reads TGCGCCAGCAGCTTGGCCACAGGTGTTTACAATGAGCAGTTCTTC. J is TRBJ2-1 and V is TRBV5-1; possibly TRBD1 for D (5 bases). Between the trimmed V and J ends, which lost 0 bases and 4 bases, there was a span of 11 bases. Germline V gene sequence: CDR1 SGHRS, CDR2 YFSETQ. CDR3 length: 15 amino acids.

The chain recombines TRBV6-5 with TRBJ2-2, with 7 bases matching TRBD1. The V segment lost 8 bases and the J segment 6 bases; nucleotides outside the gene matches: 12. The CDR3 runs to 15 residues. The germline V gene has CDR1 MNHEY and CDR2 SVGAGI. DNA for the CDR3: TGTGCCAGCGTGAGCCGACAGGGTTGGTCCGGGGAGCTGTTTTTT. It is translated as CASVSRQGWSGELFF.

V gene TRBV30 combines with J gene TRBJ2-3; D possibly corresponds to TRBD2 (5 bases). There are 12 residues in the CDR3. Trimming stripped 5 bases from V and 3 bases from J, with 9 bases between. CDR1 and CDR2 from the germline V gene are GTSNPN and SVGIG (reference sequence). The CDR3 coding sequence is TGTGCCTGGTCCCTAGCAACAGATACGCAGTATTTT. Its translation: CAWSLATDTQYF.

The chain uses TRBV28 and TRBJ2-4; D uncertain. The V end was cut by 7 bases, the J end by 1 base, with 14 bases between. Germline V gives CDR1 MDHEN, CDR2 SYDVKM. This CDR3 comprises 15 residues. DNA for the CDR3: TGTGCCAGCAATAACGCGGCTATTGCCAAAAACATTCAGTACTTC. It encodes CASNNAAIAKNIQYF.

This sequence joins TRBV6-5 and TRBJ2-2; D is perhaps TRBD1 (8 bases). The germline gives CDR1 MNHEY, CDR2 SVGAGI. The CDR3 spans 14 residues. V lost 7 bases, J lost 6 bases, and 15 bases lay in between. The CDR3 bases are TGTGCCAGCACCCGGACAGGGAGGGCCGGGGAGCTGTTTTTT. Residues: CASTRTGRAGELFF.

V and J are TRBV4-2 and TRBJ2-2; D is ambiguous. The CDR3 loop spans 14 amino acids. Trimming took 4 bases from V and 4 from J, leaving 10 bases between them. Per germline, CDR1 LGHNA and CDR2 YNFKEQ. CDR3 residues: CASSPLTSTGELFF. As DNA, the CDR3 is TGTGCCAGCAGCCCCCTTACTTCCACCGGGGAGCTGTTTTTT.

The rearrangement links TRBV4-2 to TRBJ1-4; no definite D call. The ends were cut back, 7 bases at V and 5 bases at J, with 5 bases in the middle. The CDR3 extends over 11 amino acids. Germline CDR1 LGHNA, CDR2 YNFKEQ. The DNA of the CDR3 is TGTGCCAGCAAAGAGAATGAAAAACTGTTTTTT. It is translated as CASKENEKLFF.

The chain uses TRBV18 and TRBJ2-1, with D possibly being TRBD2 (6 bases). V was shortened by 7 bases and J by 5 bases, with 21 bases between the two germline ends. This CDR3 comprises 16 residues. The germline gives CDR1 KGHSH, CDR2 LQKENI. The CDR3 loop is CASLPLEGWINNEQFF. As DNA, the CDR3 is TGTGCCAGCTTGCCCTTGGAGGGTTGGATCAACAATGAGCAGTTCTTC. The full variable domain, completed using reference TRBV18 and TRBJ2-1, is NAGVMQNPRHLVRRRGQEARLRCSPMKGHSHVYWYRQLPEEGLKFMVYLQKENIIDESGMPKERFSAEFPKEGPSILRIQQVVRGDSAAYFCASLPLEGWINNEQFFGPGTRLTVL.

The chain couples TRBV24-1 to TRBJ2-5; 8 bases line up with TRBD2. Germline CDR1 and CDR2: KGHDR and SFDVKD. V lost 6 bases, J lost 2 bases, and 4 bases stayed unmatched. The CDR3 extends over 14 amino acids. CDR3 nucleotides: TGTGCCACCAGTACTAGCGGTCGACAAGAGACCCAGTACTTC. Translating it yields CATSTSGRQETQYF.

The chain links TRBV3-1 (or the pseudogene TRBV3-2) to TRBJ2-3; the match to TRBD2 covers 9 bases. Germline V gene sequence: CDR1 LGHDT, CDR2 YNNKEL (reference sequence). V lost 2 bases, J lost 12 bases, and 3 bases stayed unmatched. The CDR3 covers 12 residues. Written as DNA, the CDR3 is TGTGCCAGCAGCCAAAATAGCGGGAGCCAGTATTTT. Encoded protein: CASSQNSGSQYF.

The V gene is TRBV11-1, the J gene TRBJ1-1, with D possibly being TRBD1 (6 bases). The germline V gene encodes CDR1 SGHAT and CDR2 FQDESV (reference sequence). Trimming cost V 4 bases and J 5 bases, with 11 bases left between them. The CDR3 runs 13 residues. The CDR3 sequence is CASSSTRGTEAFF. The CDR3 DNA reads as TGTGCCAGCAGCTCGACAAGGGGGACTGAAGCTTTCTTT.

V gene TRBV20-1 combines with J gene TRBJ2-3; 7 bases line up with TRBD2. Germline CDR1 reads DFQATT; CDR2 reads SNEGSKA (reference sequence). This CDR3 has 14 amino acids. V lost 3 bases to trimming and J lost 5 bases; unmatched junction nucleotides: 8. The DNA of the CDR3 is TGCAGTGCTAGTATCGGGGAGGGCCAAGATACGCAGTATTTT. Translating gives CSASIGEGQDTQYF.

This clone was recorded a few times. The rearrangement uses TRBV12-3 or TRBV12-4 and TRBJ1-1; D is unclear. Trimming stripped 1 base from V and 3 bases from J, with 3 bases between. The CDR3 spans 12 residues. The CDR3, as DNA: TGTGCCAGCAGTTTAGGAGACACTGAAGCTTTCTTT. This encodes CASSLGDTEAFF.